Presented here are 14 T cell receptor beta chains from one specimen sequenced in a study of T-cell memory formation after mild COVID-19. Using its own MiXCR run on the 5' RACE reads, TCRdb lists one record per CDR3 protein. Among about 360,000 distinct CDR3 sequences listed, 13% to 15% were seen once. The sample comprised PBMCs or a T cell subset sorted from them (not recorded which). These receptors were obtained from a man aged 18-30 years who had mild COVID-19 (a few samples of this study predate the infection). Cell type and time point are not known.

This clonotype was observed a few times. Here the CDR3 reads CASSLSHPELFF. CDR3 DNA: TGTGCCAGCAGTTTATCGCACCCAGAACTGTTTTTT. This chain connects TRBV12-3 or TRBV12-4 to TRBJ2-2; no clear D gene. Trimming left V 2 bases short and J 14 bases short, with 12 bases between. The CDR3 sequence is 12 residues long.

The chain couples TRBV7-8 to TRBJ2-2; D gene ambiguous. Germline V gives CDR1 SGHVS, CDR2 FQNEAQ. CDR3 length: 11 residues. Trimming pared 2 bases from V and 9 bases from J, leaving 4 bases between. Here the CDR3 reads CASSLLRELFF. The CDR3 coding sequence is TGTGCCAGCAGCTTACTCCGGGAGCTGTTTTTT. Using reference TRBV7-8 and TRBJ2-2 for the parts outside the CDR3, the full variable domain is GAGVSQSPRYKVAKRGQDVALRCDPISGHVSLFWYQQALGQGPEFLTYFQNEAQLDKSGLPSDRFFAERPEGSVSTLKIQRTQQEDSAVYLCASSLLRELFFGEGSRLTVL.

The rearrangement joins TRBV20-1 to TRBJ2-7; 8 positions agree with TRBD1. Per germline, CDR1 DFQATT and CDR2 SNEGSKA (reference sequence). The CDR3 totals 12 residues. Losses at the gene ends were 3 bases for V and 6 bases for J; bases not matched to a gene: 4. In nucleotides, the CDR3 is TGCAGTGCTAGGCCCAGGGGGCTCGAGCAGTACTTC. This gives the protein CSARPRGLEQYF.

The chain joins TRBV21-1 to TRBJ1-2. TRBV21-1 is noted as a pseudogene. The CDR3 sequence is 10 residues long. CDR3 sequence (DNA): TGTGCCAGCAGATCGTCGGGCTACACCTTC. It encodes CASRSSGYTF.

This clonotype was found a few times. The chain links TRBV6-2 or TRBV6-3 to TRBJ2-2; D gene uncertain. The germline V gene has CDR1 MNHEY and CDR2 SVGEGT. V lost 7 bases and J 0 bases, leaving 12 bases between the germline ends. The CDR3 has 15 amino acids. The CDR3 spells CASTDALPNTGELFF. The DNA for the CDR3 is TGTGCCAGCACGGACGCCCTGCCGAACACCGGGGAGCTGTTTTTT.

V usage is TRBV24-1 and J usage is TRBJ2-1; no clear D gene. Germline values: CDR1 KGHDR, CDR2 SFDVKD. This CDR3 comprises 12 residues. The V and J ends lost 2 bases and 7 bases respectively, with 5 bases between them. The CDR3 DNA is TGTGCCACCAGTGATTGGTTAAATGAGCAGTTCTTC. Protein product: CATSDWLNEQFF.

This chain connects TRBV7-6 to TRBJ2-3, with D possibly matching TRBD2 (6 bases). The CDR3 covers 16 residues. The germline gives CDR1 SGHVS, CDR2 FNYEAQ. Trimming left V 0 bases short and J 1 base short, with 11 bases between. In DNA form, the CDR3 reads TGTGCCAGCAGCTTAGCGTGGGCTAGCGGCACAGATACGCAGTATTTT. Its translation: CASSLAWASGTDTQYF.

The sample holds many counts of this clonotype. The V and J genes are TRBV7-2 and TRBJ2-3; TRBD2 aligns across 16 bases. Germline CDR1 and CDR2: SGHTA and FQGNSA. The CDR3 spans 16 residues. V lost 3 bases, J lost 6 bases, and 3 bases stayed unmatched. Here the CDR3 reads CASSLGLAGGRDTQYF. DNA of the CDR3: TGTGCCAGCAGCTTGGGACTAGCGGGGGGGCGCGATACGCAGTATTTT.

V is TRBV12-3 or TRBV12-4 and J is TRBJ2-1, with TRBD2 identical over 10 bases. This CDR3 is 14 amino acids long. V shed 5 bases, J shed 10 bases, and the junction held 8 bases outside the gene matches. CDR3 in amino acids: CASSRLAGRREQFF. CDR3 nucleotides: TGTGCCAGCAGTCGACTAGCGGGCCGTCGCGAGCAGTTCTTC.

The chain links TRBV12-3 or TRBV12-4 to TRBJ1-4; D possibly corresponds to TRBD1 (6 bases). This CDR3 is built from 14 residues. Trimming left V 6 bases short and J 8 bases short, with 16 bases between. In nucleotides, the CDR3 is TGTGCCAGCAGCATCAGGGGCTCATTCGAAAAACTGTTTTTT. Translation gives CASSIRGSFEKLFF.

This clonotype has just a few counts. The V gene is TRBV6-5, the J gene TRBJ2-2; tentative D call: TRBD1 (6 bases). Germline lookup yields CDR1 MNHEY and CDR2 SVGAGI. The CDR3 contains 16 residues. V lost 0 bases and J lost 1, with 9 bases in between. CDR3 in amino acids: CASSYSNRVNTGELFF. CDR3 in DNA: TGTGCCAGCAGTTACTCGAACAGGGTGAACACCGGGGAGCTGTTTTTT.

The chain joins TRBV18 to TRBJ2-3; D uncertain. CDR1 and CDR2 from the germline V gene are KGHSH and LQKENI. Deletions cut 2 bases from V and 4 bases from J, with 7 bases between. This CDR3 comprises 13 residues. The CDR3 sequence is CASSPGMADTQYF. The CDR3 coding sequence is TGTGCCAGCTCACCAGGAATGGCAGATACGCAGTATTTT.

At least ten counts were recorded for this clonotype. The rearrangement uses TRBV7-6 and TRBJ2-7, with D perhaps TRBD1 (5 bases). Germline CDR1 is SGHVS and CDR2 is FNYEAQ. V lost 1 base and J 6 bases, leaving 13 bases between the germline ends. The CDR3 loop spans 14 amino acids. For the CDR3, the DNA is TGTGCCAGCAGCTTAGGCGCCAGGGCCGGCGAGCAGTACTTC. Translated, it gives CASSLGARAGEQYF.

The chain combines TRBV4-3 with TRBJ2-2; D call uncertain. This CDR3 comprises 15 residues. Germline-derived CDR1 and CDR2 are LGHNA and YSLEER. Between the trimmed V and J ends, which lost 0 bases and 3 bases, there was a span of 8 bases. The CDR3 bases are TGCGCCAGCAGCCAAGATGACACGTACACCGGGGAGCTGTTTTTT. Protein: CASSQDDTYTGELFF.